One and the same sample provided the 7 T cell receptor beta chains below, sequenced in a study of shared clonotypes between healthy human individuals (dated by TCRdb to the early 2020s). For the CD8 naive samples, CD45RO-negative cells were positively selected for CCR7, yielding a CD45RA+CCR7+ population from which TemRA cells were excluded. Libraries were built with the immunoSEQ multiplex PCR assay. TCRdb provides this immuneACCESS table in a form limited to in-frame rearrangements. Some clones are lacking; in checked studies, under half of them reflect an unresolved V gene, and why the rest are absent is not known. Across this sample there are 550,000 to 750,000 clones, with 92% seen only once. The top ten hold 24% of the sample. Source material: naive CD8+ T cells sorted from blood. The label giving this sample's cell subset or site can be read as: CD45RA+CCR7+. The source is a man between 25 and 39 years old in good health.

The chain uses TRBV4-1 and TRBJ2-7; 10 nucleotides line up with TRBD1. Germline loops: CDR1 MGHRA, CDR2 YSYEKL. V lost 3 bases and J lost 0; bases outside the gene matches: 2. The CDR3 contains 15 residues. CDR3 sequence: CASSHRDRGSYEQYF. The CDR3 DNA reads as TGCGCCAGCAGCCACCGGGACAGGGGCTCCTACGAGCAGTACTTC.

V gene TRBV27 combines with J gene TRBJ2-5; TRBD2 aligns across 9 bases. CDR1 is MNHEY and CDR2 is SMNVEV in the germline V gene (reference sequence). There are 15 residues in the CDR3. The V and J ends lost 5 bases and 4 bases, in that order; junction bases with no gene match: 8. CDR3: CASSPVAGDRETQYF. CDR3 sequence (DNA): TGTGCCAGCAGTCCGGTAGCGGGAGACAGAGAGACCCAGTACTTC.

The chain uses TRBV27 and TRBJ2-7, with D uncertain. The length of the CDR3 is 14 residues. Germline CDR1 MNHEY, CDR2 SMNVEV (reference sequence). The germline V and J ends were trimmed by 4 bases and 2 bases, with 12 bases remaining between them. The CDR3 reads CASSYRVGAYEQYF. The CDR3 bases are TGTGCCAGCAGTTACCGGGTTGGGGCCTACGAGCAGTACTTC.

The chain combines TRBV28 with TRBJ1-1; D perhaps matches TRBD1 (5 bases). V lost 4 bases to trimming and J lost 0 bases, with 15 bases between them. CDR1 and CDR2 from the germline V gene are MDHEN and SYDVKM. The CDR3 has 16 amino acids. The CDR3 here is CASSSRGVGLNTEAFF. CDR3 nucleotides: TGTGCCAGCAGTTCCCGGGGGGTCGGGCTGAACACTGAAGCTTTCTTT.

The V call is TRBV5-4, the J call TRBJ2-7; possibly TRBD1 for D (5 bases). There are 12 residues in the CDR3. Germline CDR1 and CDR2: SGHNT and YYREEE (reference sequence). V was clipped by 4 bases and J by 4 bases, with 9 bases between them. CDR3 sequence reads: CASSTRGYEQYF. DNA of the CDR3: TGTGCCAGCAGCACAAGGGGTTACGAGCAGTACTTC.

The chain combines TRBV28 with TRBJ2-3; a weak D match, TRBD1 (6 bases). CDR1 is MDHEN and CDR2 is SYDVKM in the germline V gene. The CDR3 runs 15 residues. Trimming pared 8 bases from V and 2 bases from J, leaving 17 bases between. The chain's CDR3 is CASDPQDRYTDTQYF. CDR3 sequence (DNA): TGTGCCAGCGACCCCCAGGACAGATACACAGATACGCAGTATTTT.

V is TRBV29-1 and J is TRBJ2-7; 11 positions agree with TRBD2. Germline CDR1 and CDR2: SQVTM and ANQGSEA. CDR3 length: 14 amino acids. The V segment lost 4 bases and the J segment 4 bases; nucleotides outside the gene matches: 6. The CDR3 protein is CSVVLAGVGYEQYF. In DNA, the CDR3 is TGCAGCGTTGTACTAGCGGGAGTAGGATACGAGCAGTACTTC.